This T cell receptor beta chain is from a study of spatial heterogeneity in lung cancer. Time point noted: sample taken at primary tumor resection. All TCR cDNA molecules were individually tagged with a unique molecular identifier. Using its own MiXCR run on the 5' RACE reads, TCRdb lists one record per CDR3 protein. The repertoire holds about 100,000 distinct CDR3 sequences, roughly 4.5% seen once, with roughly 20% in the top ten. V was shortened by 4 bases and J by 4 bases, with 17 bases between the two germline ends. The CDR3 covers 16 residues. CDR1 MDHEN and CDR2 SYDVKM come from the germline V gene. Study-wide results and caveats: Counts of expanded intratumoral alpha and beta TCRs tracked tumor mutation counts.

In its sample, this clonotype was seen many times. The antigen is undetermined. Sequencing used lung tumor tissue, obtained at surgery. This receptor was taken from a male donor with early-stage non-small cell lung cancer. The gene calls are TRBV28 and TRBJ1-5; a weak D match, TRBD1 (5 bases). The CDR3 loop is CASSWAIGAGNQPQHF. CDR3 nucleotides: TGTGCCAGCAGTTGGGCAATCGGGGCTGGAAATCAGCCCCAGCATTTT.